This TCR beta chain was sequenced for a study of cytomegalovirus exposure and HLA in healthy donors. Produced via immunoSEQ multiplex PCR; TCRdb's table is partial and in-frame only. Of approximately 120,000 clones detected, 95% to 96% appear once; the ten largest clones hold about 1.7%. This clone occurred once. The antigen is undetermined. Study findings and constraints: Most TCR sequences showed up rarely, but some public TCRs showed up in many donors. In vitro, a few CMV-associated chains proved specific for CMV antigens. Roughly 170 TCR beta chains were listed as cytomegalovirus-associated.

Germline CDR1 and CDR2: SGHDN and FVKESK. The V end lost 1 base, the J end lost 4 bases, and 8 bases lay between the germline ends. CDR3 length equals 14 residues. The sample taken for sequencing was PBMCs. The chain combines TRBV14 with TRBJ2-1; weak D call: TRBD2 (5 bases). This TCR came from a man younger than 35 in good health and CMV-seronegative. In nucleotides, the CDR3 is TGTGCCAGCAGCCAAGTACGGGGTTACAATGAGCAGTTCTTC. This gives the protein CASSQVRGYNEQFF.